This T cell receptor (beta chain) came from a study of post-analysis software for immune sequencing data (dated by TCRdb to between 2014 and 2017). About the study as a whole: The recorded disease courses included relapsing-remitting, secondary progressive and progressive-relapsing multiple sclerosis, and some patients had no subtype annotation. A subset of samples was prepared in parallel using single-end sample barcoding, then pooled and co-amplified after Illumina adapter ligation. The multiple sclerosis patient repertoires were compared with around ten previously published healthy control repertoires from donors aged roughly 6 to 27 years. Study-level results and caveats: Compared with controls, multiple sclerosis patients had significantly lower normalized Chao1 diversity, a finding suggesting substantial peripheral T-cell clonal expansion. When samples were clustered directly using the F measure, samples prepared in the same batch co-clustered strongly, which prompted a batch-effect correction. The multiple sclerosis patient group was slightly younger than the control group. Several TRBV segments, including TRBV5-6, TRBV5-1 and TRBV20-1, were significantly more frequent in patients than controls.

The CDR3, cysteine through phenylalanine, is 15 amino acids long. The sequence is cut down to CDR3 DNA, 45 bases in frame from base 1. V loses 6 bases at its end and J loses 1 base; junction bases beyond the gene matches: 8. CDR1 and CDR2 were assigned from the germline V gene as MNHNS and SASEGT. The protocol used for the library was PCR. This sample was sequenced with an Illumina HiSeq 2500. To reduce PCR and sequencing biases, unique molecular identifiers were incorporated into the TCR beta cDNA libraries. Approximately 500,000 cDNA molecules were obtained for every 1 to 10 million input T cells, so each molecule roughly corresponded to one T cell. The same protocol used for the earlier healthy control dataset was applied to prepare and sequence the patient libraries. Samples belonging to the same batch were prepared together, multiplexed and sequenced on a shared HiSeq lane. Per the authors' processing: MIGEC was used to process the raw barcoded reads, and molecular identifier groups with only a single read were discarded before consensus assembly and CDR3 extraction. VDJtools was used for post-analysis of the clonotype tables, and diversity was normalized by down-sampling every dataset to the size of the smallest sample. In repertoire overlap clustering, CDR3 amino acid sequences, but not nucleotide sequences, were matched to correct batch-related cross-sample contamination. TCRdb trimmed public reads at Q25 via fastp, called clones via MiXCR and kept in-frame beta chains. Here each entry gathers all rows of one CDR3 protein and keeps the most common genes and DNA. TCRdb's processing, not the study's, gives the V and J calls here. Across this sample there are about 770,000 distinct CDR3 sequences, with around 45% seen only once. 4.9% of the sample lies in the top ten.

Comments on this clonotype: The antigen this receptor binds is unknown. Per-base qualities were not stored, and no clone one base away is much larger.

TCR beta repertoires were profiled from peripheral blood of 10 to 15 young patients with multiple sclerosis to demonstrate the VDJtools post-analysis software. The multiple sclerosis patients were children and adolescents ranging in age from roughly 6 to 15 years. The V and J segments used are TRBV6-1 and TRBJ2-5; 7 bases in the junction line up with TRBD1. The material sequenced was blood. The source of this sequence is a girl aged 10-17 years with multiple sclerosis. The CDR3 protein: CASRNTGEFQETQYF. The DNA reads TGTGCCAGCAGAAACACAGGGGAATTCCAAGAGACCCAGTACTTC.